The rows below give T cell receptor beta chains drawn from one sample of a study of T cell responses to AZD1222 COVID-19 vaccine. This table comes from immunoSEQ multiplex PCR, and its TCRdb copy is limited to in-frame clones, with some not included. The data show tens of thousands of clones, with 85% to 90% seen just once and about 8% held by the top ten. The specimen comprised peripheral blood, sampled on day 0 of AZD1222 vaccination. All receptors derive from an adult in good health. Each CDR3 is given with its conserved first and last residue. Each record gives: clone size, D gene, J gene, V gene, CDR3 DNA, CDR3 protein. D genes are given only for firm matches. The listing skips clone size in some rows; elsewhere it reads once, few, many or a size class.

NA,TRBD1,TRBJ1-4,TRBV5-1,TGCGCCAGCAGCGCAGGCGCAGGGGGCGATGAAAAACTGTTTTTT,CASSAGAGGDEKLFF
once,NA,TRBJ2-2,TRBV2,TGTGCCAGCAGTTCACTAGCACTGAACACCGGGGAGCTGTTTTTT,CASSSLALNTGELFF
NA,NA,TRBJ2-5,TRBV5-1,TGCGCCAGCAGCTCGGACCTTTCAGGGACCCAGTACTTC,CASSSDLSGTQYF
NA,NA,TRBJ1-5,TRBV6-2/TRBV6-3,TGTGCCAGCAGTTACTCGGGAGGGGTGGAGCCCCAGCATTTT,CASSYSGGVEPQHF
NA,NA,TRBJ2-4,TRBV28,TGTGCCAGCAGCTCCACAGGGTTCCTGACCAAAAACATTCAGTACTTC,CASSSTGFLTKNIQYF
NA,NA,TRBJ1-4,TRBV2,TGTGCCAGCAAAGCGGGGAGCAATGAAAAACTGTTTTTT,CASKAGSNEKLFF
NA,TRBD1,TRBJ1-1,TRBV9,TGTGCCAGCAGGTCCGGGACAGAGAACACTGAAGCTTTCTTT,CASRSGTENTEAFF
NA,NA,TRBJ2-7,TRBV19,TGTGCCAGTAGTCCAGGCACACTTTATTACGAGCAGTACTTC,CASSPGTLYYEQYF
NA,NA,TRBJ1-5,TRBV7-2,TGTGCCAGCAGCTTAGATGGGTCGCGGAGCCAGCCCCAGCATTTT,CASSLDGSRSQPQHF
NA,TRBD1,TRBJ2-5,TRBV5-1,TGCGCCAGCAGCTTACAGGGGTTCGGGGAGACCCAGTACTTC,CASSLQGFGETQYF
NA,NA,TRBJ2-7,TRBV27,TGTGCCAGCAGTTACGGGACCGGCTACGAGCAGTACTTC,CASSYGTGYEQYF
NA,TRBD2,TRBJ2-1,TRBV6-2/TRBV6-3,TGTGCCAGCAGTTCGGGACTAGCGGGAAACAATGAGCAGTTCTTC,CASSSGLAGNNEQFF
NA,NA,TRBJ1-1,TRBV7-9,TGTGCCAGCAGCCCCCAACGGGGAGGAGAGACTGAAGCTTTCTTT,CASSPQRGGETEAFF
few,NA,TRBJ1-1,TRBV28,TGTGCCAGCAGTCCGTCCGGGCTCCGTCAGAACACTGAAGCTTTCTTT,CASSPSGLRQNTEAFF
NA,NA,TRBJ1-2,TRBV5-1,TGCGCCAGCAGCCCGCGGATCCAGGGGAAGGGCTACACCTTC,CASSPRIQGKGYTF
NA,NA,TRBJ1-5,TRBV27,TGTGCCAGCAGGGGGCTCGGCAATCAGCCCCAGCATTTT,CASRGLGNQPQHF
NA,NA,TRBJ1-2,TRBV29-1,TGCAGCGTTGACCCGGGTTCGGGGGGCGAGGGTGGCTACACCTTC,CSVDPGSGGEGGYTF
NA,TRBD1,TRBJ2-1,TRBV28,TGTGCCAGCAGCCTACAGGGGATCTTAGGCAATGAGCAGTTCTTC,CASSLQGILGNEQFF
NA,TRBD1,TRBJ2-1,TRBV5-1,TGCGCCAGCAGCTTGGGTGGGACAGGTCACAATGAGCAGTTCTTC,CASSLGGTGHNEQFF
NA,NA,TRBJ1-2,TRBV19,TGTGCCAGTAGTCCATCTTCCCCCGACAGGATCGGGGGCTACACCTTC,CASSPSSPDRIGGYTF
once,NA,TRBJ1-2,TRBV30,TGTGCCTGGAGTGTCCTCCCGGGAACTAACTATGGCTACACCTTC,CAWSVLPGTNYGYTF
NA,NA,TRBJ1-5,TRBV4-1,TGCGCCAGCAGCCAATCGGGTGGTTTAAATCAGCCCCAGCATTTT,CASSQSGGLNQPQHF
NA,NA,TRBJ2-1,TRBV28,TGTGCCAGCACCCCTTTAGGCCTTGGGGGGAGGACTGGGGTTTACAATGAGCAGTTCTTC,CASTPLGLGGRTGVYNEQFF
NA,TRBD2,TRBJ2-3,TRBV6-6,TGTGCCAGTCAAACAGCCTCTAGCGGGAGAAGAGATACGCAGTATTTT,CASQTASSGRRDTQYF
NA,NA,TRBJ2-3,TRBV12-3/TRBV12-4,TGTGCCAGCAGTTTAATTTCAGCAGATACGCAGTATTTT,CASSLISADTQYF
NA,TRBD2,TRBJ2-3,TRBV6-5,TGTGCCAGCAGTTGGGGACTAGCGGGAGCAGATACGCAGTATTTT,CASSWGLAGADTQYF
NA,TRBD2,TRBJ2-1,TRBV5-4,TGTGCCAGCAGCGCGGGACTAGCCAGAGGTGAGCAGTTCTTC,CASSAGLARGEQFF
NA,TRBD2,TRBJ2-7,TRBV15,TGTGCCACCAGTCCAAGCGGGAGTGTGGGTTACGAGCAGTACTTC,CATSPSGSVGYEQYF
NA,NA,TRBJ1-3,TRBV6-5,TGTGCCAGCAGTTACTCCACGAGTAGAAACACCATATATTTT,CASSYSTSRNTIYF
NA,NA,TRBJ1-2,TRBV19,TGTGCCAGTGCCCCAGATAGGTTCGGTGGCTACACCTTC,CASAPDRFGGYTF
once,TRBD2,TRBJ2-1,TRBV11-3,TGTGCCAGCAGCTCTTTCACCGGGACTAGCGGATACAATGAGCAGTTCTTC,CASSSFTGTSGYNEQFF
NA,NA,TRBJ2-3,TRBV19,TGTGCCAGCAGATCCGTTAGCACAGATACGCAGTATTTT,CASRSVSTDTQYF
NA,TRBD2,TRBJ2-2,TRBV28,TGTGCCAGCAGTTTTGAAGGGGAGCGGGAGAGCGGGGAGCTGTTTTTT,CASSFEGERESGELFF
NA,NA,TRBJ1-2,TRBV15,TGTGCCACCAGCTCACGGACAGCCATCCGCTACACCTTC,CATSSRTAIRYTF
once,NA,TRBJ2-7,TRBV27,TGTGCCAGCAGTTTGGTAGCGTCCATGGGTGAGCAGTACTTC,CASSLVASMGEQYF
NA,NA,TRBJ1-2,TRBV6-5,TGTGCCAGCAGTTACGAAAGAAAGAACTATGGCTACACCTTC,CASSYERKNYGYTF
NA,NA,TRBJ2-1,TRBV2,TGTGCCAGCCTCCCTAGGTCCAATGAGCAGTTCTTC,CASLPRSNEQFF
NA,TRBD2,TRBJ2-1,TRBV19,TGTGCCAGTAGTATGTCGGGAGGGCACAATGAGCAGTTCTTC,CASSMSGGHNEQFF
NA,TRBD1,TRBJ1-4,TRBV3-1/TRBV3-2,TGTGCCAGCAGCAACAGGGGGCCTGGTGAAAAACTGTTTTTT,CASSNRGPGEKLFF
NA,NA,TRBJ2-7,TRBV6-2/TRBV6-3,TGTGCCAGCAGTTACTCTAGAACCGTCCGCGAGCAGTACTTC,CASSYSRTVREQYF
NA,NA,TRBJ2-3,TRBV12-3/TRBV12-4,TGTGCCAGCAATCGGGCCGGGGCGGATACGCAGTATTTT,CASNRAGADTQYF
NA,NA,TRBJ2-2,TRBV19,TGTGCCAGTAGTATAGATCCTAGCGGGGAGCTGTTTTTT,CASSIDPSGELFF
few,TRBD2,TRBJ2-4,TRBV4-3,TGCGCCAGCAGCCAAGCCCCCATGGGACTAGCGGGAGTTAGTGCCAAAAACATTCAGTACTTC,CASSQAPMGLAGVSAKNIQYF
NA,TRBD2,TRBJ2-1,TRBV29-1,TGCAGCGTTGAATTAGCGGGACCTCAAAGGCGGATTATCTATGAGCAGTTCTTC,CSVELAGPQRRIIYEQFF
NA,NA,TRBJ1-1,TRBV7-9,TGTGCCAGCAGCGCCCTAAGACCCAATGAAGCTTTCTTT,CASSALRPNEAFF
NA,NA,TRBJ2-7,TRBV7-8,TGTGCCAGCAGCTTAGCGTATTCCAGGTCCGAGCAGTACTTC,CASSLAYSRSEQYF
NA,TRBD2,TRBJ2-1,TRBV4-2,TGTGCCAGCAGCCAAGTACTAGCGGCAAACAATGAGCAGTTCTTC,CASSQVLAANNEQFF
once,NA,TRBJ2-1,TRBV9,TGTGCCAGCAGCGTAGTTGGAGGGATGGGGAATGAGCAGTTCTTC,CASSVVGGMGNEQFF
NA,TRBD2,TRBJ2-7,TRBV10-3,TGTGCCACTCTCCGAGCGGGAGCGGACGAGCAGTACTTC,CATLRAGADEQYF
NA,NA,TRBJ1-1,TRBV18,TGTGCCACCTCCGGGACAAGGAACACTGAAGCTTTCTTT,CATSGTRNTEAFF
NA,NA,TRBJ1-6,TRBV12-3/TRBV12-4,TGTGCCAGCAGTTTCCGGACAAATTCACCCCTCCACTTT,CASSFRTNSPLHF
NA,TRBD1,TRBJ1-3,TRBV9,TGTGCCAGCAGCGCTGGGACAGGGGGCGATCCAGGAAACACCATATATTTT,CASSAGTGGDPGNTIYF
NA,TRBD1,TRBJ1-6,TRBV6-5,TGTGCCAGCAGAAACAGGGGTGGCAATTCACCCCTCCACTTT,CASRNRGGNSPLHF